This TCR beta chain derives from a study of breast tumors, draining lymph nodes, adjacent tissues. The lymph nodes were axillary draining lymph nodes from breast cancer patients. The CDR3 is made up of 15 amino acids. The ends were cut back, 3 bases at V and 2 bases at J, with 13 bases in the middle. CDR1 and CDR2 from the germline V gene are SEHNR and FQNEAQ (reference sequence). In TCRdb, the multiplex PCR reads were re-called with MiXCR into one record per CDR3 protein. Here the sample spans under 150,000 distinct CDR3 sequences, around 21% being singletons. This clonotype was detected ten times or more.

The TCR originated in a female donor with breast cancer. Some clones in this sample may be carry-over from other donors' samples. The sample was axillary lymph node tissue. The rearrangement links TRBV7-9 to TRBJ1-2; TRBD1 is a possible D gene (5 bases). The CDR3 DNA reads TGTGCCAGCAGCTTTGGGGCAGGACGAAACTATGGCTACACCTTC. Its protein product is CASSFGAGRNYGYTF.